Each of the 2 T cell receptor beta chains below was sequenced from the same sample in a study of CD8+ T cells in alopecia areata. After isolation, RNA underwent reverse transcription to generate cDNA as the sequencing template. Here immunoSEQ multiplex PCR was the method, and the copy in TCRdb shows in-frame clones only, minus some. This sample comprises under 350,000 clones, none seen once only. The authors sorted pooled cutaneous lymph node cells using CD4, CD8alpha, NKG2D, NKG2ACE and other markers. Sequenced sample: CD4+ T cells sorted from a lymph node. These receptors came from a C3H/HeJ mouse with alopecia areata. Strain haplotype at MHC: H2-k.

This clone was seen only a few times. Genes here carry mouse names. This chain's CDR3 is CASRSGTGPYEQYF. The part of the CDR3 DNA that was read is TGTGCCAGCAGGTCCGGGACTGGGCCCTAT. The rearrangement joins TRBV5 to TRBJ2-7; 9 nucleotides align to TRBD2. The read terminates 4 residues ahead of where the CDR3 ends, so the germline J gene completes it. Germline V gene data show CDR1 as LGHNA and CDR2 as YNLKQL (reference sequence). V was clipped by 6 bases and J by 2 bases; unmatched bases: 5. There are 14 residues in the CDR3.

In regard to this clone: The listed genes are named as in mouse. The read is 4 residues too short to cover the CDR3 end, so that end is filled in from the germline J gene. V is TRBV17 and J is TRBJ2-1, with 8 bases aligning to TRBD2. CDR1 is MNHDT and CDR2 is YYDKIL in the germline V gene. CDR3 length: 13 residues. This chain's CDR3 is CASSTGGPAEQFF. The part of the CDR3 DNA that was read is TGTGCTAGCAGTACGGGGGGGCCGGCT.